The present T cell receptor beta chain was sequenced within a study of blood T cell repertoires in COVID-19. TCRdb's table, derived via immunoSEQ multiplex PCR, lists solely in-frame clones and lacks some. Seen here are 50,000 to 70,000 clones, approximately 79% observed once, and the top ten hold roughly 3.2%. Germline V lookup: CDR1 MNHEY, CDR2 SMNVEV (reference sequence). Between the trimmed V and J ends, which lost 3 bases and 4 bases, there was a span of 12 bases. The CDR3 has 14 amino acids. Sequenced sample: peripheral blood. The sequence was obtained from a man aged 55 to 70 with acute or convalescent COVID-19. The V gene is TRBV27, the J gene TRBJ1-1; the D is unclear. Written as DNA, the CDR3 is TGTGCCAGCAGTTTCAGCTCAGGTGGCACTGAAGCTTTCTTT. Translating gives CASSFSSGGTEAFF.